The 14 T cell receptor beta chains given below trace back to one sample, sequenced in a study of control samples from healthy donors and cancer patients. Only in-frame clones appear in the TCRdb table, and some are missing; sequencing was by immunoSEQ multiplex PCR. The sample includes roughly 59,000 clones, under 95% seen only once; the top ten take 1.7%. Specimen: PBMCs. The origin of the receptors is a man aged 35 to 55 with colorectal cancer.

V gene TRBV5-1 combines with J gene TRBJ1-6, with 8 nucleotides matching TRBD1. V lost 4 bases to trimming and J lost 8 bases; unmatched junction nucleotides: 5. The CDR3 is 14 amino acids. Germline CDR1 and CDR2: SGHRS and YFSETQ. CDR3: CASSEGQAHSPLHF. Here the CDR3 DNA reads TGCGCCAGCAGCGAGGGACAGGCCCATTCACCCCTCCACTTT.

A word on this clone: One end of the junction varies from germline; a read error may be responsible. This chain connects TRBV5-8 to TRBJ1-5; TRBD1 matches 11 bases. Germline V gives CDR1 SGHTS, CDR2 YDEGEE. The length of the CDR3 is 15 residues. The CDR3 DNA reads as TGTGCCAGCAGTTTGGGACAGGGGGTTCGGCAGCCCCAGCATTTT. Encoded protein: CASSLGQGVRQPQHF.

The chain links TRBV7-9 to TRBJ1-2, with D possibly being TRBD1 (5 bases). This CDR3 has 16 residues. CDR1 is SEHNR, CDR2 FQNEAQ, per germline (reference sequence). V was pared by 7 bases and J by 2 bases, with 20 bases between. In nucleotides, the CDR3 is TGTGCCAGCATCCTTGACGGCGGGGCGAGGAACTATGGCTACACCTTC. Translation: CASILDGGARNYGYTF.

The V call is TRBV6-5, the J call TRBJ2-1; 11 bases agree with TRBD2. The CDR3 is 15 amino acids. Looked up from germline, CDR1 is MNHEY and CDR2 is SVGAGI. J lost 6 bases, V lost 6 bases, and 7 bases had no gene match. CDR3 sequence: CASSRLAGGSNEQFF. The CDR3, as DNA: TGTGCCAGCAGCCGATTAGCGGGGGGGTCCAATGAGCAGTTCTTC.

The rearrangement links TRBV18 to TRBJ1-3; D not certain. The CDR3 contains 17 residues. Trimming took off 1 base at V and 0 bases at J, with 13 bases between the two ends. Germline CDR1 KGHSH, CDR2 LQKENI. The CDR3 DNA reads as TGTGCCAGCTCACCACTTGACTACACCAGCTCTGGAAACACCATATATTTT. Protein product: CASSPLDYTSSGNTIYF.

This sequence joins TRBV21-1 and TRBJ1-4. TRBV21-1 is marked as a pseudogene. The CDR3 spans 14 residues. CDR3 residues: CASRASWANEKLFF. The CDR3 nucleotides are TGTGCCAGCAGAGCCTCTTGGGCTAATGAAAAACTGTTTTTT.

This clone was counted a few times. The chain is built from TRBV27 and TRBJ1-1; D gene uncertain. This CDR3 comprises 14 residues. CDR1 is MNHEY and CDR2 is SMNVEV in the germline V gene (reference sequence). V dropped 5 bases and J dropped 4 bases, with 14 bases sitting between them. The CDR3 coding sequence is TGTGCCAGCAGTGGAACAAGAGCGAGCACTGAAGCTTTCTTT. Translated, it gives CASSGTRASTEAFF.

Comments on this clone: At one end the junction does not follow the germline gene, possibly because of a read error. The chain carries TRBV29-1 and TRBJ2-5; 8 positions match TRBD1. Germline CDR1 SQVTM, CDR2 ANQGSEA. The CDR3 is made up of 11 amino acids. CDR3 in amino acids: CSAGGQQTQYF. CDR3 coding DNA: TGCAGCGCAGGGGGCCAACAGACCCAGTACTTC. Supplemented by reference TRBV29-1 and TRBJ2-5, the full variable domain reads SAVISQKPSRDICQRGTSLTIQCQVDSQVTMMFWYRQQPGQSLTLIATANQGSEATYESGFVIDKFPISRPNLTFSTLTVSNMSPEDSSIYLCSAGGQQTQYFGPGTRLLVL.

This chain connects TRBV14 to TRBJ1-6; D might be TRBD1 (5 bases). The CDR3 is 13 amino acids. Trimming pared 5 bases from V and 11 bases from J, leaving 13 bases between. The germline V gene encodes CDR1 SGHDN and CDR2 FVKESK. CDR3 region: CASSWGRLTPLHF. CDR3 DNA sequence: TGTGCCAGCAGCTGGGGACGTCTGACACCCCTCCACTTT.

This clone was seen just once. V usage is TRBV5-1 and J usage is TRBJ2-1; D perhaps matches TRBD1 (5 bases). The V gene lost 6 bases and the J gene lost 6 bases, with 16 bases spanning the gap. Looked up from germline, CDR1 is SGHRS and CDR2 is YFSETQ. The CDR3 is 14 residues long. The CDR3 is CASTPGSGFNEQFF. CDR3 DNA: TGCGCCAGCACCCCAGGGTCCGGGTTCAATGAGCAGTTCTTC.

This rearrangement joins TRBV6-1 to TRBJ2-1; TRBD1 matches at 11 bases. The junction had 2 bases not matched to a gene; V was cut back by 1 base and J by 3 bases. This CDR3 comprises 16 residues. Germline-derived CDR1 and CDR2 are MNHNS and SASEGT. The DNA for the CDR3 is TGTGCCAGCAGTGAAGTTGGGACAGGGGGCTACAATGAGCAGTTCTTC. This translates into CASSEVGTGGYNEQFF.

The V and J genes are TRBV5-1 and TRBJ2-7; D is unclear. The ends were cut back, 0 bases at V and 0 bases at J, with 7 bases in the middle. Germline values: CDR1 SGHRS, CDR2 YFSETQ. This CDR3 is built from 14 residues. For the CDR3, the DNA is TGCGCCAGCAGCTTGGGTGGGAACTCCTACGAGCAGTACTTC. Its protein is CASSLGGNSYEQYF.

This chain connects TRBV10-2 to TRBJ2-1; tentatively, D is TRBD1 or TRBD2 (6 bases each). Trimming removed 4 bases from V and 2 bases from J, with 12 bases in between. Germline lookup yields CDR1 WSHSY and CDR2 SAAADI. The length of the CDR3 is 15 residues. The CDR3 bases are TGCGCCAGCAGTGTATCGCGGGACACCTACAATGAGCAGTTCTTC. Protein: CASSVSRDTYNEQFF.

The chain links TRBV21-1 to TRBJ2-7; the DNA was not compared with TRBD1, the D call given in the table. TRBV21-1 is designated a pseudogene. The CDR3 is 13 amino acids. Written as DNA, the CDR3 is TGTGCCACCGAGGACAAGAGCTCCTACGAGCAGTACTTC. Translation: CATEDKSSYEQYF.